This T cell receptor beta chain was recorded in a study of T cell responses to AZD1222 COVID-19 vaccine. Study information: Researchers grouped second doses given at about 4 or about 12 weeks into one pool.

Sequencing used immunoSEQ multiplex PCR; TCRdb keeps in-frame clones, though not all of them. Among around 91,000 clones, more than 70% were seen once, and the ten largest hold about 19%. The CDR3 extends over 11 amino acids. CDR1 and CDR2 from the germline V gene are DFQATT and SNEGSKA (reference sequence). Trimming took off 3 bases at V and 5 bases at J, with 7 bases between the two ends. Study-level points and caveats: Females outnumbered males among donors, who were mostly white British; clonal diversity was possibly underestimated. Researchers report vaccine-associated CD4 TCRs spanning spike, with dominance at 160-218 and 743-854.

Notes on this clone: Its antigen is not identified.

The receptor was derived from an adult in good health. This chain connects TRBV20-1 to TRBJ2-5; D is unresolved. The sample was peripheral blood, taken on day 0 of AZD1222 vaccination. The CDR3 coding sequence is TGCAGTGCTAGGGTTAAGGAGACCCAGTACTTC. Translating it yields CSARVKETQYF.